The present TCR beta chain was sequenced within a study of shared clonotypes between healthy human individuals. At the level of the study: Serving as donors were a couple of women and a few men, whose ages spanned 18 to 49.

Sorted-subset replicate PCR reactions were performed with approximately 200 ng DNA, corresponding to tens of thousands of T cell genomes. Some clones are missing from TCRdb's copy, which holds only in-frame ones; the method was immunoSEQ multiplex PCR. The sample holds some 2.4 million clones, roughly 93% seen once. Broader study findings: It was observed that about 5% of naive CD4 clonotypes were shared across a few donors.

This CDR3 spans 15 amino acids. Germline V gene lookup returns CDR1 SEHNR and CDR2 FQNEAQ (reference sequence). Trimming shortened V by 3 bases and J by 3 bases, and 11 bases separated the two germline ends. For this clone: Its matching antigen is unknown.

This receptor was identified in a man younger than 35 in good health. Some clones in this sample may be carry-over from other donors' samples. V is TRBV7-9 and J is TRBJ2-2, with a tentative D call TRBD1 (6 bases). Sequenced: naive CD4+ T cells from PBMCs. Subset meaning: CD45RA+ positively selected. CDR3 region: CASSFWTAHTGELFF. CDR3 bases: TGTGCCAGCAGCTTCTGGACAGCCCACACCGGGGAGCTGTTTTTT.